This TCR beta chain stems from a study of metastatic and nonmetastatic thyroid tumors. As for the study in general: Repertoires of blood and of tissue (tumor or nodule) from malignant and benign thyroid patients were compared.

Patients were all untreated before their thyroid surgery. Through MiXCR, TCRdb re-clonotyped the PCR reads. The sample has just under 5,500 clones, about 32% seen once. Trimming removed 5 bases from V and 5 bases from J; junction bases left unmatched: 7. This CDR3 has 15 amino acids. Material for sequencing was adjacent normal tissue. The sequence derives from a female donor with papillary thyroid cancer or a benign thyroid nodule (not recorded which). Some clones in this sample may be carry-over from other donors' samples. J is TRBJ2-1 and V is TRBV12-3 or TRBV12-4, with 9 bases lining up with TRBD1. The CDR3: CASSPRQGVNNEQFF. The CDR3 DNA reads as TGTGCCAGCAGTCCCCGACAGGGGGTAAACAATGAGCAGTTCTTC.